Below, 8 T cell receptor beta chains from the same sample are listed, as sequenced in a study of shared clonotypes between healthy human individuals. Sequencing used immunoSEQ multiplex PCR; TCRdb keeps in-frame clones, though not all of them. The sample has hundreds of thousands of clones; approximately 96% are singletons. CD8 cells regarded as naive lacked CD45RO, were positively chosen for CCR7, and omitted terminally differentiated effector memory CD45RA+ cells. Sequenced input: naive CD8+ T cells sorted from blood. The receptors were gathered from a woman in her 30s in good health.

This clone occurred once. The rearrangement joins TRBV19 to TRBJ2-5, with a tentative D call TRBD2 (5 bases). The J call may be in error: the DNA end matches TRBJ2-7 better. CDR3 length: 13 residues. Germline CDR1 LNHDA, CDR2 SQIVND (reference sequence). CDR3 region: CASGFGLADEQYF. Written as DNA, the CDR3 is TGTGCCAGTGGGTTTGGCCTAGCTGACGAGCAGTACTTC.

The chain joins TRBV6-1 to TRBJ2-7; the D gene is possibly TRBD2 (5 bases). Per the germline V gene, CDR1 is MNHNS and CDR2 is SASEGT. This CDR3 is built from 14 residues. V shed 7 bases and J shed 1 base, with 14 bases lying between them. The CDR3 here is CASNKDRGSYEQYF. The CDR3 coding sequence is TGTGCCAGCAACAAAGACCGGGGATCCTACGAGCAGTACTTC.

The chain couples TRBV13 to TRBJ2-3; TRBD1 agrees at 8 bases. The CDR3 has 15 amino acids. The ends lost 2 bases at V and 4 bases at J; junction bases unmatched: 5. From germline, CDR1 is PRHDT and CDR2 FYEKMQ (reference sequence). CDR3: CASSLHRGEADTQYF. CDR3 in DNA: TGTGCCAGCAGCTTACACAGGGGGGAGGCAGATACGCAGTATTTT.

The genes are TRBV28 and TRBJ2-3; 9 positions match TRBD2. The CDR3 consists of 17 residues. Germline lookup yields CDR1 MDHEN and CDR2 SYDVKM. The trim removed 3 bases at V and 6 bases at J, leaving 13 bases unmatched. CDR3 bases: TGTGCCAGCAGTTTCCCTAGCGGGACTGGATTTTTCGATACGCAGTATTTT. Translation gives CASSFPSGTGFFDTQYF.

This clone was found once. The chain is built from TRBV28 and TRBJ2-1; 10 nucleotides align to TRBD2. V lost 0 bases, J lost 6 bases, and 5 bases stayed unmatched. The germline V gene has CDR1 MDHEN and CDR2 SYDVKM. The CDR3 consists of 16 residues. CDR3 region: CASSLWGLAGANEQFF. The CDR3 DNA sequence: TGTGCCAGCAGTTTATGGGGGCTAGCGGGAGCCAATGAGCAGTTCTTC.

The chain recombines TRBV5-6 with TRBJ1-1; D unclear. Trimming removed 2 bases from V and 2 bases from J, with 10 bases in between. CDR1 is SGHDT, CDR2 YYEEEE, per germline. This CDR3 has 14 residues. The CDR3 loop reads CASSLSDLNTEAFF. CDR3 nucleotide sequence: TGTGCCAGCAGCTTATCAGACCTCAACACTGAAGCTTTCTTT. Based on the CDR3 plus reference TRBV5-6 and TRBJ1-1, the full variable domain is DAGVTQSPTHLIKTRGQQVTLRCSPKSGHDTVSWYQQALGQGPQFIFQYYEEEERQRGNFPDRFSGHQFPNYSSELNVNALLLGDSALYLCASSLSDLNTEAFFGQGTRLTVV.

The chain has TRBV28 and TRBJ2-1, with TRBD2 matching 13 bases. V trimming: 5 bases; J trimming: 4 bases; junction bases outside the gene matches: 2. Germline CDR1 reads MDHEN; CDR2 reads SYDVKM. This CDR3 is built from 15 residues. In nucleotides, the CDR3 is TGTGCCAGCAGTATGACTAGCGGGAGGTACAATGAGCAGTTCTTC. Translation: CASSMTSGRYNEQFF.

The genes are TRBV28 and TRBJ1-3; D uncertain. The CDR3 is made up of 15 amino acids. CDR1 is MDHEN and CDR2 is SYDVKM in the germline V gene. V dropped 7 bases and J dropped 0 bases, with 13 bases sitting between them. As DNA, the CDR3 is TGTGCCAGCACCCCGACGGAGAGCTCTGGAAACACCATATATTTT. Protein: CASTPTESSGNTIYF.